A single sample is the source of the 10 T cell receptor beta chains below, sequenced in a study of shared clonotypes between healthy human individuals. The method was immunoSEQ multiplex PCR; TCRdb's version includes in-frame clones alone and lacks a portion of them. Here the sample spans about 1.9 million clones, around 93% being singletons. Selected positively for CCR7 and CD45RO-negative, naive CD8 cells excluded terminally differentiated effector memory CD45RA+ cells. Sample: naive CD8+ T cells from PBMCs. All receptors derive from a man between 18 and 29 years old in good health. Some clones in this sample may be carry-over from other donors' samples.

Worth noting for this clone: Distinct nucleotide sequences in the sample also encode this CDR3. The rearrangement uses TRBV30 and TRBJ2-2; the D is unclear. Germline CDR1 and CDR2: GTSNPN and SVGIG (reference sequence). V gave up 0 bases and J gave up 6 bases, with 5 bases separating them. The CDR3 contains 12 residues. The CDR3 DNA reads as TGTGCCTGGAGTGTCGGAGCCGGGGAGCTGTTTTTT. This gives the protein CAWSVGAGELFF. The complete variable domain, with remaining parts taken from reference TRBV30 and TRBJ2-2, reads SQTIHQWPATLVQPVGSPLSLECTVEGTSNPNLYWYRQAAGRGLQLLFYSVGIGQISSEVPQNLSASRPQDRQFILSSKKLLLSDSGFYLCAWSVGAGELFFGEGSRLTVL.

With regard to this clone: Other DNA sequences in the sample encode the same CDR3. V is TRBV7-9 and J is TRBJ2-7; 13 bases are a match to TRBD2. The V and J ends lost 5 bases and 4 bases, in that order; junction bases with no gene match: 2. The length of the CDR3 is 14 residues. Germline V gene lookup returns CDR1 SEHNR and CDR2 FQNEAQ (reference sequence). The CDR3 nucleotides are TGTGCCAGCAGCCGGACTAGCGGGAGTTACGAGCAGTACTTC. Its translation: CASSRTSGSYEQYF.

V gene TRBV4-1 combines with J gene TRBJ2-7; tentative D call: TRBD2 (6 bases). V lost 4 bases and J 1 base, leaving 11 bases between the germline ends. This CDR3 contains 14 residues. CDR1 is MGHRA, CDR2 YSYEKL, per germline. The CDR3 DNA follows: TGCGCCAGCAGCCCGGGGGTTGTGTCCTACGAGCAGTACTTC. Translated, it gives CASSPGVVSYEQYF.

The CDR3 nucleotides are TGTGCCAGCAGTTTAACGGGGACTGCTGAAGCTTTCTTT. Its protein is CASSLTGTAEAFF. This sequence joins TRBV27 and TRBJ1-1, with D possibly TRBD1 on 5 matching bases. V gave up 2 bases and J gave up 6 bases, with 10 bases separating them. Per germline, CDR1 MNHEY and CDR2 SMNVEV (reference sequence). The CDR3 totals 13 residues.

The V gene is TRBV7-9, the J gene TRBJ1-4, with TRBD1 matching 7 bases. CDR1 and CDR2 from the germline V gene are SEHNR and FQNEAQ (reference sequence). Trimming removed 3 bases from V and 6 bases from J; junction bases left unmatched: 7. This CDR3 has 15 residues. CDR3: CASSLADRAYEKLFF. CDR3 nucleotide sequence: TGTGCCAGCAGCTTGGCCGACAGGGCTTATGAAAAACTGTTTTTT. Variable domain in full (rest from reference TRBV7-9 and TRBJ1-4): DTGVSQNPRHKITKRGQNVTFRCDPISEHNRLYWYRQTLGQGPEFLTYFQNEAQLEKSRLLSDRFSAERPKGSFSTLEIQRTEQGDSAMYLCASSLADRAYEKLFFGSGTQLSVL.

The rearrangement links TRBV28 to TRBJ1-4; 7 bases are a match to TRBD1. CDR3 length: 15 amino acids. The trim removed 5 bases at V and 5 bases at J, leaving 8 bases unmatched. Germline V gene sequence: CDR1 MDHEN, CDR2 SYDVKM. In DNA, the CDR3 is TGTGCCAGCAGTCCCAGACAGGGACCCAATGAAAAACTGTTTTTT. As protein: CASSPRQGPNEKLFF.

The chain links TRBV7-6 to TRBJ2-3; 8 positions agree with TRBD2. CDR3 length: 16 residues. CDR1 is SGHVS and CDR2 is FNYEAQ in the germline V gene. V shed 4 bases and J 2 bases; nucleotides not matched to a gene: 8. The CDR3 loop reads CASSSLQRGHTDTQYF. CDR3 in DNA: TGTGCCAGCAGCTCCCTCCAGCGGGGGCACACAGATACGCAGTATTTT. Full variable domain (missing parts from reference TRBV7-6 and TRBJ2-3): GAGVSQSPRYKVTKRGQDVALRCDPISGHVSLYWYRQALGQGPEFLTYFNYEAQQDKSGLPNDRFSAERPEGSISTLTIQRTEQRDSAMYRCASSSLQRGHTDTQYFGPGTRLTVL.

The chain recombines TRBV28 with TRBJ1-4, with D maybe TRBD1 (5 bases). With 5 bases removed from V and 5 bases from J, the gap between germline ends came to 18 bases. CDR1 and CDR2 from the germline V gene are MDHEN and SYDVKM. The CDR3 spans 16 residues. The CDR3 coding sequence is TGTGCCAGCAGTCCCCCTCGGGTCAACAGGAATGAAAAACTGTTTTTT. Protein sequence: CASSPPRVNRNEKLFF.

The rearrangement links TRBV6-5 to TRBJ2-1, with D possibly TRBD2 on 5 matching bases. Trimming cost V 0 bases and J 8 bases, with 11 bases left between them. This CDR3 contains 14 residues. Per germline, CDR1 MNHEY and CDR2 SVGAGI. The CDR3 is CASSYSWETYEQFF. CDR3 in DNA: TGTGCCAGCAGTTACTCGTGGGAGACCTATGAGCAGTTCTTC.

The chain joins TRBV11-3 to TRBJ1-1; TRBD1 is a possible D gene (6 bases). CDR3 length: 14 residues. The germline V gene has CDR1 SGHNT and CDR2 YENEEA. The V and J ends lost 5 bases and 3 bases respectively, with 13 bases between them. CDR3 coding DNA: TGTGCCAGCAGCGCGACAGGTTGGGACACTGAAGCTTTCTTT. This encodes CASSATGWDTEAFF.